These T cell receptor beta chains were read from a single sample in a study of blood T cell repertoires in COVID-19. Only in-frame clones appear in the TCRdb table, and some are missing; sequencing was by immunoSEQ multiplex PCR. The sample carries some 140,000 clones, roughly 83% recorded once. The sample taken for sequencing was peripheral blood. The receptors were gathered from a woman aged 55 to 70 with COVID-19, enrolled during active disease. The CDR3 runs from the conserved cysteine through the conserved F or W. The D gene is left open where the match is weak. Rows may omit the clone size; those that give it use once, few, many or a size class.

TRBV5-1	.	TRBD1	TRBJ1-2	TGCGCCAGCAGCTTGGGGACAGGGCGCCCCGCTCTTACAGGCTACACCTTC	CASSLGTGRPALTGYTF
TRBV19	.	.	TRBJ1-1	TGTGCCAGTAGTACCCGCGCACTGAACACTGAAGCTTTCTTT	CASSTRALNTEAFF
TRBV29-1	.	.	TRBJ1-2	TGCAGCGTTTCCCACAGAACTAACTATGGCTACACCTTC	CSVSHRTNYGYTF
TRBV6-2/TRBV6-3	.	TRBD2	TRBJ2-5	TGTGCCAGCAGTCCCCCAGCGGGAGGTACAGCGGAGACCCAGTACTTC	CASSPPAGGTAETQYF
TRBV9	.	TRBD2	TRBJ2-7	TGTGCCAGCAGCGTAGCGGGAGGAGACTACGAGCAGTACTTC	CASSVAGGDYEQYF
TRBV7-2	.	TRBD2	TRBJ2-1	TGTGCCAGCAGCTTTGACGAAGCGGGGAGCTCCTACAATGAGCAGTTCTTC	CASSFDEAGSSYNEQFF
TRBV5-1	.	.	TRBJ1-4	TGCGCCAGCAGCCTCGGACACGCAACTAATGAAAAACTGTTTTTT	CASSLGHATNEKLFF
TRBV4-2	.	.	TRBJ2-3	TGTGCCAGCAGCCAAGAAGGCATTGCGGGAGATACGCAGTATTTT	CASSQEGIAGDTQYF
TRBV19	.	.	TRBJ1-1	TGTGCCAGTAGTATGAAGCAGGGGCCGATGAACACTGAAGCTTTCTTT	CASSMKQGPMNTEAFF
TRBV5-1	.	TRBD1	TRBJ1-6	TGCGCCAGCAGCTCCGGGACAGGGAGTTCACCCCTCCACTTT	CASSSGTGSSPLHF
TRBV19	.	TRBD2	TRBJ2-3	TGTGCCAGTAGTCCCCTGGGAACAGGGACTAGCGTGGATACGCAGTATTTT	CASSPLGTGTSVDTQYF
TRBV10-3	.	.	TRBJ2-1	TGTGCCATCAGCCGGGATAGCTCCTACAATGAGCAGTTCTTC	CAISRDSSYNEQFF
TRBV9	once	TRBD1	TRBJ2-2	TGTGCCAGCAGCGGCCTCGGGACAGGGGGCCCCGGGGAGCTGTTTTTT	CASSGLGTGGPGELFF
TRBV10-3	.	TRBD1	TRBJ1-1	TGTGCCATCAGGCCCATACAGGGGGCCAACACTGAAGCTTTCTTT	CAIRPIQGANTEAFF
TRBV7-8	.	.	TRBJ1-6	TGTGCCAGCAGCCCCCGTCCCCGACAGAATAATTCACCCCTCCACTTT	CASSPRPRQNNSPLHF
TRBV27	.	TRBD2	TRBJ2-7	TGTGCCAGCAGTCCCCGGGAGGGTTACTCCTACGAGCAGTACTTC	CASSPREGYSYEQYF
TRBV27	once	TRBD1	TRBJ1-4	TGTGCCAGCAGTTTGCGGGACAGGGGTAATGAAAAACTGTTTTTT	CASSLRDRGNEKLFF
TRBV5-4	.	.	TRBJ2-7	TGTGCCAGCAGCCTACGAGTTTCGCCCCCCTACGAGCAGTACTTC	CASSLRVSPPYEQYF
TRBV11-2	.	TRBD2	TRBJ2-1	TGTGCCGGGGGGGTCCACAATGAGCAGTTCTTC	CAGGVHNEQFF
TRBV3-1/TRBV3-2	once	.	TRBJ1-4	TGTGCCAGCAGCCAGGAGGCGGTTGAAAAACTGTTTTTT	CASSQEAVEKLFF
TRBV19	.	TRBD1	TRBJ2-7	TGTGCCAGTAGTTTCCAGGGACAGGGCAACGAGCAGTACTTC	CASSFQGQGNEQYF
TRBV19	few	.	TRBJ1-2	TGTGCCAGTAGTATCAGGGGCGGGGGCTACACCTTC	CASSIRGGGYTF
TRBV7-9	once	.	TRBJ1-1	TGTGCCAGCAGCCCGCAGGGTGCGACTGAAGCTTTCTTT	CASSPQGATEAFF
TRBV18	.	TRBD2	TRBJ2-5	TGTGCCAGCTCACCATTCTCAGCGGGGGGGGAAGAGACCCAGTACTTC	CASSPFSAGGEETQYF
TRBV12-3/TRBV12-4	.	.	TRBJ1-2	TGTGCCAGCAATGGACAGCTCACCTATGGCTACACCTTC	CASNGQLTYGYTF
TRBV18	few	.	TRBJ1-6	TGTGCCAGCTCACCACAGGGGGTAGGTTCACCCCTCCACTTT	CASSPQGVGSPLHF